The sequence of this TCR beta chain was determined in a study of OX40 agonist ivuxolimab in advanced cancers. General study findings and limits: Expanded clones were, on average, more numerous in CD8+ T cells than in CD4+.

Produced via immunoSEQ multiplex PCR; TCRdb's table is partial and in-frame only. The sample contains tens of thousands of clones, 76% of which appear only once. With regard to this clone: Its antigen is not known.

V was shortened by 7 bases and J by 2 bases, with 3 bases between the two germline ends. Germline V gives CDR1 DFQATT, CDR2 SNEGSKA (reference sequence). This CDR3 has 9 residues. The chain carries TRBV20-1 and TRBJ2-7; D uncertain. The material sequenced was CD4+ or CD8+ T cells sorted from blood, taken in a trial of the OX40 agonist ivuxolimab. The sequence was collected from an adult with an advanced solid tumor such as melanoma, head and neck, liver or kidney cancer. CDR3 residues: CSETYEQYF. The DNA for the CDR3 is TGCAGTGAAACCTACGAGCAGTACTTC.